This T cell receptor beta chain was documented in a study of shared clonotypes between healthy human individuals. Points from the study as a whole: Several donors held about 5% of naive CD4 clonotypes in common.

Naive-designated CD8 cells lacked CD45RO, were positively enriched for CCR7, and omitted terminally differentiated effector memory CD45RA+ cells. Data came from immunoSEQ multiplex PCR; TCRdb stores just in-frame clones and leaves some out. The sample includes about 2.2 million clones, roughly 95% of them seen just once. Of note for this clone: Its antigen is unknown.

Trimming removed 5 bases at V and 2 bases at J, with 20 bases between. The CDR3 totals 17 residues. The germline CDR1 and CDR2 sequences are MDHEN and SYDVKM. The sample was naive CD8+ T cells from PBMCs. The V call is TRBV28, the J call TRBJ2-3; D remains unclear. This sequence originates from a man aged 18 to 29 in good health. Some clones in this sample may be carry-over from other donors' samples. The CDR3 here is CASSNSDGFDNTDTQYF. CDR3 bases: TGTGCCAGCAGTAACTCGGACGGGTTCGATAACACAGATACGCAGTATTTT.